Below, 27 T cell receptor beta chains from the same sample are listed, as sequenced in a study of T-cell memory formation after mild COVID-19 (dated by TCRdb to the early 2020s). Libraries were made using 5' RACE. TCRdb records Illumina NovaSeq 6000 as the sequencer. TCRdb trimmed public reads at Q25 via fastp, called clones via MiXCR and kept in-frame beta chains. One record per CDR3 amino acid sequence lists the most common genes and DNA. This sample comprises fewer than 650,000 distinct CDR3 sequences, about 20% of them detected only once. The ten most abundant clones make up approximately 8.4% of the sample. The sample comprised PBMCs or a T cell subset sorted from them (not recorded which). All receptors derive from an adult woman who had mild COVID-19 (a few samples of this study predate the infection). The sample titles of this study are shuffled in the database, so cell type and time point are left out; the donor was told from shared clones.

This clonotype has just a few counts. As DNA, the CDR3 is TGTGCCAGTTGCAACAGTGACGAGCAGTACTTC. It is translated as CASCNSDEQYF. The gene calls are TRBV19 and TRBJ2-7, with no clear D. This CDR3 region has 11 residues. The germline V gene has CDR1 LNHDA and CDR2 SQIVND (reference sequence). Trimming shortened V by 8 bases and J by 5 bases, and 10 bases separated the two germline ends.

The rearrangement uses TRBV5-1 and TRBJ1-2, with a possible D match to TRBD1 (5 bases). V lost 4 bases to trimming and J lost 4 bases, with 17 bases between them. CDR1 and CDR2 (germline): SGHRS, YFSETQ. The CDR3 has 15 residues. CDR3 nucleotides: TGCGCCAGCAGCGAACAGGAGGGAGTTGTCTATGGCTACACCTTC. It codes for CASSEQEGVVYGYTF.

There are a few counts of this clonotype. The rearrangement joins TRBV7-9 to TRBJ1-2; D possibly corresponds to TRBD1 (5 bases). The CDR3 is 16 amino acids. The germline V gene encodes CDR1 SEHNR and CDR2 FQNEAQ (reference sequence). V lost 1 base and J 0 bases, leaving 12 bases between the germline ends. CDR3: CASSLGGGPSNYGYTF. The CDR3 DNA is TGTGCCAGCAGCTTAGGGGGCGGACCCTCTAACTATGGCTACACCTTC. The variable domain in full, with the rest retrieved from reference TRBV7-9 and TRBJ1-2, is DTGVSQNPRHKITKRGQNVTFRCDPISEHNRLYWYRQTLGQGPEFLTYFQNEAQLEKSRLLSDRFSAERPKGSFSTLEIQRTEQGDSAMYLCASSLGGGPSNYGYTFGSGTRLTVV.

This clonotype was observed a few times. The chain uses TRBV5-4 and TRBJ2-1, with a possible D match to TRBD1 (6 bases). This CDR3 has 14 amino acids. Per the germline V gene, CDR1 is SGHNT and CDR2 is YYREEE (reference sequence). V was shortened by 1 base and J by 6 bases, with 11 bases between the two germline ends. The CDR3 loop is CASSLSWGPNEQFF. The CDR3 DNA follows: TGTGCCAGCAGCTTGTCGTGGGGGCCCAATGAGCAGTTCTTC.

This clonotype was detected a few times. The gene calls are TRBV24-1 and TRBJ2-7, with TRBD2 matching 8 bases. The germline V gene has CDR1 KGHDR and CDR2 SFDVKD. V lost 4 bases and J lost 3; bases outside the gene matches: 1. The CDR3 has 13 amino acids. The CDR3 sequence: CATSEGLDYEQYF. Written as DNA, the CDR3 is TGTGCCACCAGTGAGGGACTAGACTACGAGCAGTACTTC.

The chain joins TRBV20-1 to TRBJ1-1; 11 positions match TRBD1. CDR3 length equals 16 residues. V lost 4 bases and J lost 5; bases outside the gene matches: 12. Germline V gene lookup returns CDR1 DFQATT and CDR2 SNEGSKA (reference sequence). The CDR3 loop is CSATPGQGAGRTEAFF. In nucleotides, the CDR3 is TGCAGTGCTACCCCAGGACAGGGGGCAGGAAGGACTGAAGCTTTCTTT.

This clonotype was seen at least ten times. V and J are TRBV2 and TRBJ2-3; 9 positions match TRBD2. J was trimmed by 2 bases and V by 3 bases; bases with no gene match: 3. This CDR3 is built from 15 residues. Germline values: CDR1 SNHLY, CDR2 FYNNEI. CDR3 amino acids: CASSDGTSPTDTQYF. CDR3 DNA: TGTGCCAGCAGTGATGGGACTAGCCCCACAGATACGCAGTATTTT.

This clonotype has only a few counts. The chain is built from TRBV29-1 and TRBJ2-2, with D unclear. Trimming stripped 4 bases from V and 8 bases from J, with 17 bases between. CDR3 length: 14 residues. Germline CDR1 is SQVTM and CDR2 is ANQGSEA. The DNA of the CDR3 is TGCAGCGTTGCTACCGGGCCTACACCGGGGGAGCTGTTTTTT. Translating gives CSVATGPTPGELFF.

CDR3 in amino acids: CASSLDTNFFAYEQYF. The CDR3 nucleotides read TGTGCCAGCAGCTTGGATACCAACTTCTTTGCCTACGAGCAGTACTTC. J is TRBJ2-7 and V is TRBV5-6; unclear D gene. Germline V gives CDR1 SGHDT, CDR2 YYEEEE. The CDR3 contains 16 residues. The V and J ends lost 0 bases and 2 bases respectively, with 15 bases between them.

This chain's CDR3 is CASSLQGINIQYF. CDR3 bases: TGTGCCAGCAGCTTACAGGGTATAAACATTCAGTACTTC. The J gene is TRBJ2-4, the V gene TRBV11-2; D perhaps matches TRBD1 (5 bases). Germline CDR1 SGHAT, CDR2 FQNNGV. The V end was cut by 2 bases, the J end by 6 bases, with 8 bases between. The CDR3 spans 13 residues.

This clonotype was seen a few times. In DNA, the CDR3 is TGCGCCAGCAGCCCCAACCACTACGAGCAGTACTTC. This gives the protein CASSPNHYEQYF. The V and J genes are TRBV4-1 and TRBJ2-7, with D uncertain. Per the germline V gene, CDR1 is MGHRA and CDR2 is YSYEKL. The CDR3 is 12 residues long. With 4 bases removed from V and 3 bases from J, the gap between germline ends came to 7 bases.

This chain joins TRBV4-1 and TRBJ2-5, with D perhaps matching TRBD1 (5 bases). Germline CDR1 MGHRA, CDR2 YSYEKL. The CDR3 extends over 15 amino acids. Trimming stripped 5 bases from V and 0 bases from J, with 13 bases between. CDR3 residues: CASSFTLGDQETQYF. The CDR3 DNA reads TGCGCCAGCAGCTTTACCCTAGGGGACCAAGAGACCCAGTACTTC.

This clonotype was seen a handful of times. The chain combines TRBV4-1 with TRBJ1-1; D is undetermined. The germline gives CDR1 MGHRA, CDR2 YSYEKL. This CDR3 is built from 15 residues. Between the trimmed V and J ends, which lost 1 base and 0 bases, there was a span of 9 bases. The CDR3, as DNA: TGCGCCAGCAGCCAAGGCCACAGTGTGAACACTGAAGCTTTCTTT. Protein: CASSQGHSVNTEAFF.

This clonotype was seen only once. This chain connects TRBV9 to TRBJ1-6, with 7 bases lining up with TRBD1. The CDR3 extends over 15 amino acids. J was trimmed by 10 bases and V by 2 bases; bases with no gene match: 9. From germline, CDR1 is SGDLS and CDR2 YYNGEE. This CDR3 reads CASSVGSTGHSPLHF. The DNA of the CDR3 is TGTGCCAGCAGCGTGGGTTCGACAGGGCACTCACCCCTCCACTTT.

The rearrangement joins TRBV19 to TRBJ2-1, with D unclear. Germline values: CDR1 LNHDA, CDR2 SQIVND (reference sequence). CDR3 size: 19 residues. Trimming cost V 3 bases and J 4 bases, with 25 bases left between them. The CDR3 here is CASSISLGSISPRYNEQFF. The CDR3 DNA is TGTGCCAGTAGTATTTCGCTGGGTTCGATAAGCCCCAGATACAATGAGCAGTTCTTC.

The chain joins TRBV4-1 to TRBJ2-7; TRBD1 agrees at 10 bases. This CDR3 region has 17 residues. V was clipped by 1 base and J by 6 bases; unmatched bases: 12. Germline CDR1 is MGHRA and CDR2 is YSYEKL. The CDR3 DNA is TGCGCCAGCAGCCAAGGTCTGACGGGACAGGGGATCAGCGAGCAGTACTTC. It is translated as CASSQGLTGQGISEQYF.

The rearrangement links TRBV3-1 to TRBJ2-7; possibly TRBD2 for D (6 bases). The germline CDR1 and CDR2 sequences are LGHDT and YNNKEL (reference sequence). The CDR3 has 14 residues. V gave up 4 bases and J gave up 3 bases, with 13 bases separating them. The chain's CDR3 is CASSPDPGSYEQYF. CDR3 coding DNA: TGTGCCAGCAGCCCAGACCCCGGGAGCTACGAGCAGTACTTC.

Only a few counts were recorded for this clonotype. The V gene is TRBV7-9, the J gene TRBJ2-3; 7 bases align to TRBD2. V dropped 8 bases and J dropped 5; count of bases not matched to a gene: 10. The CDR3 length is 14 residues. The germline V gene has CDR1 SEHNR and CDR2 FQNEAQ (reference sequence). As DNA, the CDR3 is TGTGCCAGCGTATCAACCGGGGGGAAAGATACGCAGTATTTT. Protein: CASVSTGGKDTQYF.

In this sample, this clonotype turned up a few times. The gene calls are TRBV12-3 or TRBV12-4 and TRBJ1-2; no clear D. V gave up 4 bases and J gave up 8 bases, with 11 bases separating them. CDR3 length: 12 amino acids. CDR3 sequence: CASSSAVGGYTF. Written as DNA, the CDR3 is TGTGCCAGCAGTTCAGCCGTTGGGGGCTACACCTTC.

This clonotype was observed a handful of times. V and J are TRBV9 and TRBJ1-2; perhaps TRBD1 as D (6 bases). Deletions cut 5 bases from V and 10 bases from J, with 18 bases between. The CDR3 length is 13 residues. Germline assignment: CDR1 SGDLS and CDR2 YYNGEE. The CDR3 region is CASRPLAGTNYTF. The CDR3, as DNA: TGTGCCAGCAGACCGCTAGCCGGGACAAACTACACCTTC. The whole variable domain, remainder taken from reference TRBV9 and TRBJ1-2, is DSGVTQTPKHLITATGQRVTLRCSPRSGDLSVYWYQQSLDQGLQFLIQYYNGEERAKGNILERFSAQQFPDLHSELNLSSLELGDSALYFCASRPLAGTNYTFGSGTRLTVV.

This sequence joins TRBV7-3 and TRBJ2-1, with D unclear. The CDR3 is 15 amino acids. V lost 5 bases and J 4 bases, leaving 15 bases between the germline ends. CDR1 and CDR2 from the germline V gene are SGHTA and FQGTGA. Here the CDR3 DNA reads TGTGCCAGCAGCCCCAACGGCGGAGAGTACAATGAGCAGTTCTTC. It is translated as CASSPNGGEYNEQFF.

There are a few counts of this clonotype. The chain recombines TRBV25-1 with TRBJ1-6; 7 bases fit TRBD1. After removal of 8 bases from V and 7 bases from J, the junction contained 5 bases not matched to a gene. This CDR3 is 13 amino acids long. Germline CDR1 and CDR2: MGHDK and SYGVNS. The CDR3 protein is CASGDRVNSPLHF. CDR3 DNA: TGTGCCAGCGGGGACAGAGTAAATTCACCCCTCCACTTT.

This clonotype was detected a few times. The chain has TRBV5-1 and TRBJ2-7; perhaps TRBD1 as D (5 bases). This CDR3 has 14 amino acids. V was clipped by 1 base and J by 7 bases, with 15 bases between them. The germline V gene encodes CDR1 SGHRS and CDR2 YFSETQ. CDR3 nucleotides: TGCGCCAGCAGCTTGATCGTCAGCCCAGGGGAGCAGTACTTC. Its translation: CASSLIVSPGEQYF.

The V and J genes are TRBV7-8 and TRBJ1-6, with 9 bases matching TRBD1. Germline V gene sequence: CDR1 SGHVS, CDR2 FQNEAQ. The CDR3 is 15 amino acids. V gave up 3 bases and J gave up 7 bases; unmatched junction bases: 4. The CDR3 nucleotides are TGTGCCAGCAGCTTTATGGGACAGGGAAATTCACCCCTCCACTTT. This gives the protein CASSFMGQGNSPLHF.

This clonotype has just a few counts. The genes are TRBV19 and TRBJ2-4; D not resolved. Germline loops: CDR1 LNHDA, CDR2 SQIVND (reference sequence). This CDR3 is built from 15 residues. Trimming removed 2 bases at V and 0 bases at J, with 8 bases between. CDR3 DNA: TGTGCCAGTAGTATAAAGTGGCTAGCCAAAAACATTCAGTACTTC. Its protein is CASSIKWLAKNIQYF. Full variable domain (remainder filled in from reference TRBV19 and TRBJ2-4): DGGITQSPKYLFRKEGQNVTLSCEQNLNHDAMYWYRQDPGQGLRLIYYSQIVNDFQKGDIAEGYSVSREKKESFPLTVTSAQKNPTAFYLCASSIKWLAKNIQYFGAGTRLSVL.

The sample holds a few counts of this clonotype. This rearrangement joins TRBV28 to TRBJ2-7; 9 bases are a match to TRBD1. Germline CDR1 and CDR2: MDHEN and SYDVKM. V gave up 6 bases and J gave up 1 base; unmatched junction bases: 10. CDR3 length: 16 residues. CDR3 in DNA: TGTGCCAGCAGCTCGGGAGGACAGGGGCTGTCCTACGAGCAGTACTTC. This codes for CASSSGGQGLSYEQYF.

There are a few counts of this clonotype. The chain carries TRBV10-3 and TRBJ2-7; 10 bases are shared with TRBD1. CDR1 is ENHRY, CDR2 SYGVKD, per germline. Germline trimming cut 7 bases from V and 0 bases from J; bases unmatched to any gene: 6. The CDR3 runs 15 residues. CDR3 sequence reads: CAIKGTGASSYEQYF. CDR3 DNA sequence: TGTGCCATCAAAGGGACAGGGGCGAGCTCCTACGAGCAGTACTTC.